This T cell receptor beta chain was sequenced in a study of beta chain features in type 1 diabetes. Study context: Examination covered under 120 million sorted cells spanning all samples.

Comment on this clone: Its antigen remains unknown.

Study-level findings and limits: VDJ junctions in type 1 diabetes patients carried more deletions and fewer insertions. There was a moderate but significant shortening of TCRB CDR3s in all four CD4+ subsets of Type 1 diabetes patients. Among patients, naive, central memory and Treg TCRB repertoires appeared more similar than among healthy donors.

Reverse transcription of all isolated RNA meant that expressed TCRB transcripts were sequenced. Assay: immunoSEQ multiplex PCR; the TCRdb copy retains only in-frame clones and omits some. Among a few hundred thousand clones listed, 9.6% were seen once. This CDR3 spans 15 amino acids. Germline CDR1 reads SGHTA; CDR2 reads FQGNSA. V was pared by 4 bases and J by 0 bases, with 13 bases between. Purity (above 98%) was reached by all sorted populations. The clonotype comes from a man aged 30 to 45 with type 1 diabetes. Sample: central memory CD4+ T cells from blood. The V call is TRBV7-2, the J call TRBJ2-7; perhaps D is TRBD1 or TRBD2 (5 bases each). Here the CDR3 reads CASSSRPGSSYEQYF. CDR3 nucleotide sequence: TGTGCCAGCAGCTCGAGGCCAGGGAGCTCCTACGAGCAGTACTTC.